These T cell receptor beta chains were read from a single sample in a study of blood T cell repertoires in COVID-19. Profiling relied on immunoSEQ multiplex PCR, and the TCRdb table lists in-frame clones only, not all of them. The table lists fewer than 700,000 clones, 85% to 90% of them singletons. The specimen was peripheral blood. The receptors here all came from a woman aged 45-60 years with COVID-19, enrolled during active disease. CDR3s include the opening cysteine and the closing phenylalanine or tryptophan. D genes are given only for firm matches. Size values are once, few and many counts, or a class for expanded clones, and some rows have none.

>TRBV10-3|TRBJ2-7|-|once
TGTGCCACTCTCTCTCAACAGGGAAACGAGCAGTACTTC
CATLSQQGNEQYF
>TRBV4-1|TRBJ2-2|TRBD1|-
TGCGCCAGCAGCCAAAGACAGGGGTGGAACACCGGGGAGCTGTTTTTT
CASSQRQGWNTGELFF
>TRBV30|TRBJ2-7|-|once
TGTGCCTGGGACAAGGTCTCCTACGAGCAGTACTTC
CAWDKVSYEQYF
>TRBV2|TRBJ1-6|-|-
TGTGCCAGCAGTGGGCCGGGTACTAATTCACCCCTCCACTTT
CASSGPGTNSPLHF
>TRBV24-1|TRBJ1-2|-|-
TGTGCCACCAGTCCCGGGGTCCAGGGGCCAAAGGTGATGGGTGGCTACACCTTC
CATSPGVQGPKVMGGYTF
>TRBV3-1/TRBV3-2|TRBJ2-5|-|-
TGTGCCAGCAGCCTAACGGTCGGGGAGACCCAGTACTTC
CASSLTVGETQYF
>TRBV3-1/TRBV3-2|TRBJ1-1|TRBD1|-
TGTGCCAGCAGCCCTTTCCCGACAGGGAGTAACACTGAAGCTTTCTTT
CASSPFPTGSNTEAFF
>TRBV5-1|TRBJ2-7|-|-
TGCGCCAGCAGCGGGGGGACGGAGGGGAAGCAGTACTTC
CASSGGTEGKQYF
>TRBV3-1/TRBV3-2|TRBJ1-4|TRBD1|once
TGTGCCAGCAGCCAAGATTCCGAAGGGGGCGAAGAAAAACTGTTTTTT
CASSQDSEGGEEKLFF
>TRBV6-5|TRBJ1-3|-|once
TGTGCCAGCACCGAACGGGGTGACTCTGGAAACACCATATATTTT
CASTERGDSGNTIYF
>TRBV11-3|TRBJ1-3|-|-
TGTGCCAGCAGCTTGTCCACTGGAAACACCATATATTTT
CASSLSTGNTIYF
>TRBV27|TRBJ2-1|TRBD2|-
TGTGCCAGCAGTTTACCCAGCGGGGGGGCTGACGAGCAGTTCTTC
CASSLPSGGADEQFF
>TRBV9|TRBJ2-3|-|-
TGTGCCAGCAGCGTAGCCGCTGGGGGGGATACGCAGTATTTT
CASSVAAGGDTQYF
>TRBV3-1/TRBV3-2|TRBJ1-5|-|-
TGTGCCAGCAGCCTGACCCCGGCGGGCAATCAGCCCCAGCATTTT
CASSLTPAGNQPQHF
>TRBV19|TRBJ1-5|-|-
TGTGCCAGTAGTGCAGGGAATCAGCCCCAGCATTTT
CASSAGNQPQHF
>TRBV6-1|TRBJ2-4|TRBD1|-
TGTGCCAGCAGTGAGGGACAGAGGGCGGACATTCAGTACTTC
CASSEGQRADIQYF
>TRBV2|TRBJ1-1|TRBD1|-
TGTGCCAGCAGAGATGTAGGGGGCAAGGCTGAAGCTTTCTTT
CASRDVGGKAEAFF
>TRBV9|TRBJ1-4|-|-
TGTGCCAGCAGCACAGGCGGAAGAGAAAAACTGTTTTTT
CASSTGGREKLFF
>TRBV24-1|TRBJ1-2|-|-
TGTGCCACCAGTGACCCGGACAGACTTTCCTATGGCTACACCTTC
CATSDPDRLSYGYTF
>TRBV7-6|TRBJ2-1|TRBD2|-
TGTGCCAGCAGCTTGGGGGCTAGCGGGGGCGTCGCCTACAATGAGCAGTTCTTC
CASSLGASGGVAYNEQFF
>TRBV4-1|TRBJ2-3|-|-
TGCGCCAGCAGCCAAGAGGGAATAGCGACGCGCACAGATACGCAGTATTTT
CASSQEGIATRTDTQYF
>TRBV30|TRBJ1-5|-|-
TGTGCCTGGAGTGGGGGGGGCAATCAGCCCCAGCATTTT
CAWSGGGNQPQHF
>TRBV7-2|TRBJ1-5|-|-
TGTGCCAGCAGCCCCGAAGGACTGAATCAGCCCCAGCATTTT
CASSPEGLNQPQHF
>TRBV2|TRBJ2-7|TRBD1|-
TGTGCCAGCATCAGGGAACAGGGGACCGAGCAGTACTTC
CASIREQGTEQYF
>TRBV27|TRBJ1-5|TRBD1|-
TGTGCCAGCAGTTTCCAGGGGGCGAGCAATCAGCCCCAGCATTTT
CASSFQGASNQPQHF
>TRBV15|TRBJ1-6|-|-
TGTGCCACCAGCTTTTCCACAGGGACCTCACCCCTCCACTTT
CATSFSTGTSPLHF
>TRBV30|TRBJ1-3|-|-
TGTGCCTTGGCCAGTGGGGGCAGTTCTGGAAACACCATATATTTT
CALASGGSSGNTIYF
>TRBV10-3|TRBJ2-2|-|-
TGTGCCATCAGTGAGCCCCGGACAGGGGAGCTGTTTTTT
CAISEPRTGELFF
>TRBV4-2|TRBJ1-1|-|-
TGTGCCAGCAGCCAAGATCCCCCAGGGGAAGCTTTCTTT
CASSQDPPGEAFF
>TRBV27|TRBJ1-3|-|-
TGTGCCAGCAGCTCGTTGGGGGCATCCGAGGGGAGCACCATATATTTT
CASSSLGASEGSTIYF